The sequence of this T cell receptor (beta chain) was determined in a study of T cell responses to AZD1222 COVID-19 vaccine. For the study at large: Pooling was applied to second doses at about 4 or about 12 weeks. General observations from the study: Of the AZD1222 recipients, only 5 or 6 were seropositive at baseline. Receipt of two AZD1222 doses was followed by a rise in Spike-specific TCR breadth and depth.

Of note for this clone: Its specificity is not known.

Assay: immunoSEQ multiplex PCR; the TCRdb copy retains only in-frame clones and omits some. The repertoire consists of some 180,000 clones, with around 92% occurring once and the leading ten covering about 10%. The CDR3 runs 16 residues. Germline loops: CDR1 SGHAT, CDR2 FQNNGV. After removal of 7 bases from V and 6 bases from J, the junction contained 12 bases not matched to a gene. The specimen was peripheral blood, collected on day 0 of AZD1222 vaccination. This TCR was sampled from an adult in good health. The chain is built from TRBV11-2 and TRBJ2-2, with 9 bases that match TRBD1. The CDR3 region is CASNQSQDRGAGELFF. For the CDR3, the DNA is TGTGCCAGCAACCAGAGCCAGGACAGGGGCGCCGGGGAGCTGTTTTTT.